The present T cell receptor (beta chain) was sequenced within a study of T-cell memory formation after mild COVID-19. Study context: In these data, TCR clusters were largely donor specific.

Points on this clonotype: Its antigen is as yet unknown.

One entry per CDR3 protein, called by TCRdb with MiXCR from the 5' RACE reads. The repertoire holds some 320,000 distinct CDR3 sequences, with over 11% as singletons. CDR1 is SGHDT and CDR2 is YYEEEE in the germline V gene. Trimming removed 4 bases from V and 4 bases from J, with 6 bases in between. This CDR3 is 11 amino acids long. Study-wide results and caveats: Of the contracting clones, CD4+ ones lay mainly in CM and EM, and CD8+ ones in EMRA. Cross-reactive memory appears to have joined, as suggested by some responding clones showing up in pre-infection memory.

V is TRBV5-6 and J is TRBJ2-7; the D is unclear. Sequenced input: PBMCs or a T cell subset sorted from them (not recorded which). The clonotype originates from a man between 18 and 29 years old who had mild COVID-19 (a few samples of this study predate the infection). Cell type and time point are not known. For the CDR3, the DNA is TGTGCCAGCAGCACCAATTACGAGCAGTACTTC. Translated, it gives CASSTNYEQYF.